This T cell receptor (beta chain) was sequenced during a study of T cell repertoires in cytomegalovirus infection. Turning to the study itself: Public TCR beta signature analysis indicated the presence of both CMV infection and matching HLA type.

This clonotype showed up just a few times. Its specificity is not known. The CDR3 is 17 amino acids. Germline V lookup: CDR1 SNHLY, CDR2 FYNNEI. Trimming cost V 6 bases and J 0 bases; bases outside gene matches: 8. MiXCR, run by TCRdb on the reads, gives a single entry per CDR3 protein. This table holds roughly 800,000 distinct CDR3 sequences, roughly 28% found once. The V gene is TRBV2, the J gene TRBJ2-4, with TRBD1 matching 10 bases. The sequence was obtained from a human donor in good health (CMV status not recorded). Some clones in this sample may be carry-over from other donors' samples. The specimen comprised cultured CD8+ T cells from PBMCs, sampled from culture after CMV antigen stimulation. CDR3 sequence: CASRAGTGELAKNIQYF. The CDR3 DNA is TGTGCCAGCAGGGCCGGGACAGGGGAGCTAGCCAAAAACATTCAGTACTTC.